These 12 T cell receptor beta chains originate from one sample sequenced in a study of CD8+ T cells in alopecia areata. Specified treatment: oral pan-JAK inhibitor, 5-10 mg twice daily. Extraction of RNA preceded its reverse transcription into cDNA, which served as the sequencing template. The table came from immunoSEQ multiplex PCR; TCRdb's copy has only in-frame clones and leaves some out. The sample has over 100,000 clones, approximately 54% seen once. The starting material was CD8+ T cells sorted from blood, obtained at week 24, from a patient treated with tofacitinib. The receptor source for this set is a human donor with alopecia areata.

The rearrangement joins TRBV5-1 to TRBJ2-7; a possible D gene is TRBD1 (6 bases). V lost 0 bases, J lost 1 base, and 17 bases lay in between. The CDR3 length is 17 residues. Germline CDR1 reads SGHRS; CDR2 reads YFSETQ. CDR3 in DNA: TGCGCCAGCAGCTTGGGGGCAGGGGACCCGGGTTCCTACGAGCAGTACTTC. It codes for CASSLGAGDPGSYEQYF.

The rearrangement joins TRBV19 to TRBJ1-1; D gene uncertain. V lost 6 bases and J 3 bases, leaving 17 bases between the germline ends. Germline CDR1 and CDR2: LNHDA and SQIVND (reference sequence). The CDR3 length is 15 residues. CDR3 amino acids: CASSPEAGGDTEAFF. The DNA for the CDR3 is TGTGCCAGTAGCCCCGAGGCCGGAGGAGACACTGAAGCTTTCTTT.

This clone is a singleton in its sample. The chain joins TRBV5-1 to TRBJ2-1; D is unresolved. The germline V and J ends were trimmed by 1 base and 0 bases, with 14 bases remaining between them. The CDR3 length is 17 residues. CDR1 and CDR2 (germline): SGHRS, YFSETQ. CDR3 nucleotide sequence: TGCGCCAGCAGCTTGAGTCGCAGGTCAAGCTCCTACAATGAGCAGTTCTTC. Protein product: CASSLSRRSSSYNEQFF.

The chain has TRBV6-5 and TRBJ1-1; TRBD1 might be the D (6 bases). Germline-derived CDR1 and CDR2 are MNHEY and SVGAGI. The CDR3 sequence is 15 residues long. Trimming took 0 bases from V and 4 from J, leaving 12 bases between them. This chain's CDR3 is CASSYSTGSSTEAFF. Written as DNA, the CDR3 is TGTGCCAGCAGTTACTCGACAGGAAGCAGCACTGAAGCTTTCTTT.

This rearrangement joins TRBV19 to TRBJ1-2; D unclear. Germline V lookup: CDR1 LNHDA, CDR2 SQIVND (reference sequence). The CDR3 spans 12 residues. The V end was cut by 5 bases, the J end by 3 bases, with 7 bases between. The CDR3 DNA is TGTGCCAGTAGTGACGGATACTATGGCTACACCTTC. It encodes CASSDGYYGYTF. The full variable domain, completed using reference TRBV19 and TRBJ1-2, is DGGITQSPKYLFRKEGQNVTLSCEQNLNHDAMYWYRQDPGQGLRLIYYSQIVNDFQKGDIAEGYSVSREKKESFPLTVTSAQKNPTAFYLCASSDGYYGYTFGSGTRLTVV.

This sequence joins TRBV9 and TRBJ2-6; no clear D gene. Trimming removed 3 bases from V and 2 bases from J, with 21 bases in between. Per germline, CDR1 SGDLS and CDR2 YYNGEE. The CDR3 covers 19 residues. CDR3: CASSDNSWGLLAGANVLTF. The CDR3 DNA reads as TGTGCCAGCAGCGATAATTCTTGGGGTCTTCTTGCTGGGGCCAACGTCCTGACTTTC.

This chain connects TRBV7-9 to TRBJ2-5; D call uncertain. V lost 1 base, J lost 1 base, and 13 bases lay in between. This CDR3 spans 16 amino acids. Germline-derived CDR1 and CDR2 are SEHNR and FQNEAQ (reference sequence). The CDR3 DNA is TGTGCCAGCAGCTTAGAGATCCGCCAGGCCCAAGAGACCCAGTACTTC. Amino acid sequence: CASSLEIRQAQETQYF.

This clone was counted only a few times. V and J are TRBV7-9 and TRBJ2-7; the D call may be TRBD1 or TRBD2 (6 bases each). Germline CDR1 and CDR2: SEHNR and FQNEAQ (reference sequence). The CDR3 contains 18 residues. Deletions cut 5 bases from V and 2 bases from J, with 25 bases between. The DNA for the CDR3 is TGTGCCAGCAGCCACGCTGCGCTTGGGCAGGGGACTCCCTACGAGCAGTACTTC. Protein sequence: CASSHAALGQGTPYEQYF.

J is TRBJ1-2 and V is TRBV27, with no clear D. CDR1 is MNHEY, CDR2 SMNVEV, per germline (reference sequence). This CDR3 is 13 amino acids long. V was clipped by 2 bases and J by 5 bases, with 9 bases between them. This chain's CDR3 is CASSLIIGYGYTF. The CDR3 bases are TGTGCCAGCAGTTTAATTATTGGGTATGGCTACACCTTC.

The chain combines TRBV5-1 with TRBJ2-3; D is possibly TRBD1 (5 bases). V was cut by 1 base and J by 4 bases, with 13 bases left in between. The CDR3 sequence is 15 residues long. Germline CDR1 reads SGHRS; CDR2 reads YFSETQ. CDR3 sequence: CASSLSQGRADTQYF. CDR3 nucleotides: TGCGCCAGCAGCTTGTCCCAGGGTAGGGCAGATACGCAGTATTTT.

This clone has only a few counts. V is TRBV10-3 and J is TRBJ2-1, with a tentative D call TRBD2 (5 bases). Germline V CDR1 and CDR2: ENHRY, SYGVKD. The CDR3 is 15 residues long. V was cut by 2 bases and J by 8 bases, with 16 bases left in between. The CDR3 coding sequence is TGTGCCATCAGTGAGGCCGAACGGGAATTGCATGAGCAGTTCTTC. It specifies CAISEAERELHEQFF.

CDR3 in DNA: TGTGCCAGCAGCTTGGCCCTAGCGGGGTTCTACAATGAGCAGTTCTTC. It encodes CASSLALAGFYNEQFF. The rearrangement links TRBV5-6 to TRBJ2-1; 9 bases align to TRBD2. The junction had 4 bases not matched to a gene; V was cut back by 0 bases and J by 3 bases. Germline-derived CDR1 and CDR2 are SGHDT and YYEEEE. The length of the CDR3 is 16 residues.